These 6 T cell receptor beta chains originate from one sample sequenced in a study of blood T cell repertoires in COVID-19 (dated by TCRdb to the early 2020s). The library came from the immunoSEQ multiplex PCR assay. Here the immuneACCESS table is served through TCRdb, limited to in-frame sequences with V and J called. Missing clones are a known gap in these copies; in checked studies unresolved V genes cover under half, and the rest lacks a known reason. The sample has about 180,000 clones on record, roughly nine tenths of them singletons. The leading ten clones occupy about 2.1% of the sample. The specimen was peripheral blood. These receptors originate from a man between 18 and 35 years old who had recovered from COVID-19.

V gene TRBV4-3 combines with J gene TRBJ2-7; no reliable D call. The germline V gene has CDR1 LGHNA and CDR2 YSLEER. With 0 bases removed from V and 1 base from J, the gap between germline ends came to 7 bases. The CDR3 sequence is 14 residues long. CDR3 nucleotide sequence: TGCGCCAGCAGCCAAGATTACGGTTCCTACGAGCAGTACTTC. The encoded protein is CASSQDYGSYEQYF.

The rearrangement links TRBV5-5 to TRBJ1-1, with D tentatively TRBD1 (5 bases). Trimming took 4 bases from V and 0 from J, leaving 10 bases between them. Germline V lookup: CDR1 SGHKS, CDR2 YYEKEE (reference sequence). The CDR3 length is 14 residues. CDR3 sequence: CASSPTGLNTEAFF. The DNA of the CDR3 is TGTGCCAGCAGCCCCACAGGACTGAACACTGAAGCTTTCTTT. Supplemented by reference TRBV5-5 and TRBJ1-1, the full variable domain reads DAGVTQSPTHLIKTRGQQVTLRCSPISGHKSVSWYQQVLGQGPQFIFQYYEKEERGRGNFPDRFSARQFPNYSSELNVNALLLGDSALYLCASSPTGLNTEAFFGQGTRLTVV.

The CDR3 sequence: CASSVGLAGTTYEQYF. The CDR3 coding sequence is TGTGCCAGCAGCGTAGGGCTAGCGGGAACTACCTACGAGCAGTACTTC. The chain couples TRBV7-8 to TRBJ2-7; 9 positions match TRBD2. Germline V gene data show CDR1 as SGHVS and CDR2 as FQNEAQ. The ends lost 5 bases at V and 2 bases at J; junction bases unmatched: 10. CDR3 length equals 16 residues. Supplemented by reference TRBV7-8 and TRBJ2-7, the full variable domain reads GAGVSQSPRYKVAKRGQDVALRCDPISGHVSLFWYQQALGQGPEFLTYFQNEAQLDKSGLPSDRFFAERPEGSVSTLKIQRTQQEDSAVYLCASSVGLAGTTYEQYFGPGTRLTVT.

In DNA form, the CDR3 reads TGTGCCAGCAGCTCCCCCGGGACTAGCGGCTACGAGCAGTACTTC. It specifies CASSSPGTSGYEQYF. The chain is built from TRBV7-9 and TRBJ2-7; 11 bases align to TRBD2. Germline-derived CDR1 and CDR2 are SEHNR and FQNEAQ (reference sequence). Trimming took 4 bases from V and 3 from J; bases not matched to a gene: 5. This CDR3 is built from 15 residues.

The chain recombines TRBV7-9 with TRBJ1-1; D ambiguous. The V end was cut by 8 bases, the J end by 4 bases, with 8 bases between. CDR3 length equals 11 residues. Germline lookup yields CDR1 SEHNR and CDR2 FQNEAQ (reference sequence). DNA of the CDR3: TGTGCCAGCCGGGAGGGCACTGAAGCTTTCTTT. As protein: CASREGTEAFF. Complete variable domain (other parts from reference TRBV7-9 and TRBJ1-1): DTGVSQNPRHKITKRGQNVTFRCDPISEHNRLYWYRQTLGQGPEFLTYFQNEAQLEKSRLLSDRFSAERPKGSFSTLEIQRTEQGDSAMYLCASREGTEAFFGQGTRLTVV.

The chain uses TRBV19 and TRBJ2-3; 11 bases line up with TRBD2. This CDR3 spans 16 amino acids. Germline V CDR1 and CDR2: LNHDA, SQIVND (reference sequence). Unmatched junction bases numbered 8, after V lost 7 bases and J lost 2 bases. In DNA, the CDR3 is TGTGCCAGTACCCCTCGACTAGCGGGGCTCACAGATACGCAGTATTTT. Translation gives CASTPRLAGLTDTQYF.